The 11 T cell receptor beta chains listed next were all sequenced from one sample in a study of blood T cell repertoires in COVID-19. Data came from immunoSEQ multiplex PCR; TCRdb stores just in-frame clones and leaves some out. Of over 140,000 clones in the sample, 75% to 85% are singletons; the top ten hold more than 3.5%. Sequencing was done on a sample of peripheral blood. The receptors come from a woman of 80 years or more with active or convalescent COVID-19.

This chain joins TRBV7-2 and TRBJ1-1, with a weak D call TRBD1 (5 bases). The CDR3 is 13 amino acids. The V and J ends lost 5 bases and 6 bases respectively, with 13 bases between them. Germline CDR1 and CDR2: SGHTA and FQGNSA. CDR3 nucleotides: TGTGCCAGCAGCCTAATACCCAGGGCTGAAGCTTTCTTT. Translating it yields CASSLIPRAEAFF. Combining the CDR3 with reference TRBV7-2 and TRBJ1-1 gives the whole variable domain GAGVSQSPSNKVTEKGKDVELRCDPISGHTALYWYRQSLGQGLEFLIYFQGNSAPDKSGLPSDRFSAERTGGSVSTLTIQRTQQEDSAVYLCASSLIPRAEAFFGQGTRLTVV.

The genes are TRBV5-6 and TRBJ1-2; the D is unclear. V was cut by 4 bases and J by 2 bases, with 21 bases left in between. This CDR3 is 17 amino acids long. Germline V gene sequence: CDR1 SGHDT, CDR2 YYEEEE. CDR3 protein: CASSTRGRVVSNYGYTF. The CDR3 DNA is TGTGCCAGCAGCACAAGAGGGAGGGTGGTCAGCAACTATGGCTACACCTTC.

The chain recombines TRBV5-4 with TRBJ1-2, with 7 bases identical to TRBD1. With 4 bases clipped from V and 4 bases from J, the junction kept 10 bases outside the gene matches. The germline CDR1 and CDR2 sequences are SGHNT and YYREEE (reference sequence). The CDR3 covers 15 residues. CDR3 loop: CASSRETGQLYGYTF. In nucleotides, the CDR3 is TGTGCCAGCAGCCGAGAAACGGGACAGCTCTATGGCTACACCTTC.

The chain links TRBV18 to TRBJ1-2, with 9 bases fitting TRBD1. This CDR3 has 16 residues. CDR1 and CDR2 from the germline V gene are KGHSH and LQKENI. The junction had 7 bases not matched to a gene; V was cut back by 1 base and J by 4 bases. CDR3 region: CASSPRTGTGTYGYTF. CDR3 bases: TGTGCCAGCTCACCACGGACCGGGACAGGGACCTATGGCTACACCTTC.

The gene calls are TRBV6-6 and TRBJ1-5; D unresolved. V lost 6 bases and J lost 7, with 19 bases in between. The CDR3 contains 15 residues. Germline assignment: CDR1 MNHNY and CDR2 SVGAGI (reference sequence). The CDR3 loop is CASRHPGGFDQPQHF. The CDR3 DNA is TGTGCCAGCAGGCACCCCGGAGGGTTTGACCAGCCCCAGCATTTT.

V is TRBV21-1 and J is TRBJ2-1; no check of the table's D call, TRBD2, against the DNA was made. TRBV21-1 is listed as a pseudogene. The CDR3 has 13 residues. CDR3: CASSKGGGNEQFF. The CDR3 DNA sequence: TGTGCCAGCAGCAAGGGGGGGGGCAATGAGCAGTTCTTC.

The rearrangement links TRBV5-1 to TRBJ1-1, with D perhaps matching TRBD1 (6 bases). CDR1 is SGHRS and CDR2 is YFSETQ in the germline V gene. V lost 4 bases and J lost 1, with 8 bases in between. The CDR3 contains 13 residues. The CDR3 spells CASSQDRNTEAFF. As DNA, the CDR3 is TGCGCCAGCAGCCAGGACAGGAACACTGAAGCTTTCTTT.

This clone occurred once. The chain couples TRBV2 to TRBJ1-4, with 7 positions matching TRBD1. This CDR3 region has 15 residues. The V segment lost 4 bases and the J segment 5 bases; nucleotides outside the gene matches: 7. Germline V gives CDR1 SNHLY, CDR2 FYNNEI. The CDR3 DNA sequence: TGTGCCAGCAGTGGACCGGGACAGAAGAATGAAAAACTGTTTTTT. Residues: CASSGPGQKNEKLFF.

The chain combines TRBV6-1 with TRBJ1-5; the D gene is possibly TRBD1 (5 bases). CDR3 length equals 15 residues. Germline CDR1 reads MNHNS; CDR2 reads SASEGT. V was pared by 3 bases and J by 2 bases, with 11 bases between. This CDR3 is CASSDGAGGNQPQHF. Here the CDR3 DNA reads TGTGCCAGCAGTGATGGGGCAGGAGGCAATCAGCCCCAGCATTTT.

In this sample, this clone turned up a few times. This chain joins TRBV4-2 and TRBJ1-1; 11 bases map to TRBD1. From germline, CDR1 is LGHNA and CDR2 YNFKEQ. The V gene end was trimmed by 5 bases and the J gene end by 5 bases; junction bases not matched to a gene: 7. The CDR3 is made up of 15 amino acids. CDR3 sequence: CASSTPGQGGTEAFF. The CDR3 DNA sequence: TGTGCCAGCAGCACACCGGGACAGGGGGGTACTGAAGCTTTCTTT.

This clone has only a few counts. The chain combines TRBV7-2 with TRBJ2-3, with TRBD2 identical over 9 bases. This CDR3 has 14 amino acids. Germline V gene lookup returns CDR1 SGHTA and CDR2 FQGNSA. J was trimmed by 4 bases and V by 8 bases; bases with no gene match: 7. The DNA for the CDR3 is TGTGCCAGCTCCGCGGGGGGGTCCGCAGATACGCAGTATTTT. It yields the protein CASSAGGSADTQYF. Variable domain in full (rest from reference TRBV7-2 and TRBJ2-3): GAGVSQSPSNKVTEKGKDVELRCDPISGHTALYWYRQSLGQGLEFLIYFQGNSAPDKSGLPSDRFSAERTGGSVSTLTIQRTQQEDSAVYLCASSAGGSADTQYFGPGTRLTVL.